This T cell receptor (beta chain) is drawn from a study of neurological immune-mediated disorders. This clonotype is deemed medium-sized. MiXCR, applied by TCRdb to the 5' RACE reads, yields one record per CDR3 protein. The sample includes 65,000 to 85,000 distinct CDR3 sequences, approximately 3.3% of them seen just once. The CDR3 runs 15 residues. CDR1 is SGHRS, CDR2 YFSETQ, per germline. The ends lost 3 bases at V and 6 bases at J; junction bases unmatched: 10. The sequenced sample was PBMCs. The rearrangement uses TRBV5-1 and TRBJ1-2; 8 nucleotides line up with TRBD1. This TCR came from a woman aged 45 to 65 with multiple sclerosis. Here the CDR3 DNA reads TGCGCCAGCAGCTACGCGGACAGGGCCACCCATGGCTACACCTTC. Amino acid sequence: CASSYADRATHGYTF.